Sequencing of this T cell receptor (beta chain) was carried out in a study of T cell repertoires in cytomegalovirus infection. About the study: The authors relied on CMV epitopes, both recently identified HLA-C-restricted and well-studied HLA-B-restricted.

Findings of the study overall: In two of eight donors, the top clonotype was HLA-C-restricted CMV-specific. The study identified carriers of CMV plus the relevant HLA from cumulative public TCR beta family frequency.

TCRdb processed the reads anew with MiXCR; each CDR3 protein has one entry. The sample lists hundreds of thousands of distinct CDR3 sequences, around 30% seen once, with about a sixth in the top ten. Per the germline V gene, CDR1 is KGHDR and CDR2 is SFDVKD. V lost 7 bases and J lost 5; bases outside the gene matches: 1. The CDR3 totals 13 residues. There are a few counts of this clonotype. Its antigen is not known. This chain joins TRBV24-1 and TRBJ2-5; TRBD2 matches at 12 bases. The origin of this receptor is a human donor in good health (CMV status not recorded). Some clones in this sample may be carry-over from other donors' samples. The material was cultured PBMCs, obtained from culture after CMV antigen stimulation. CDR3 nucleotides: TGTGCCACCAGGACTAGCGGGAGCGAGACCCAGTACTTC. As protein: CATRTSGSETQYF.